This TCR beta chain was sequenced during a study of CD8+ T cells in alopecia areata. Sequencing relied on a cDNA template that was reverse transcribed from extracted RNA. Using immunoSEQ multiplex PCR, the repertoire was profiled, and TCRdb retains in-frame clones only, with some absent. The data contain under 150,000 clones, roughly four fifths of them singletons. Regarding treatment: oral pan-JAK inhibitor, 5-10 mg twice daily. Germline values: CDR1 MNHEY, CDR2 SMNVEV (reference sequence). The CDR3 runs to 14 residues. V was pared by 5 bases and J by 7 bases, with 18 bases between. This TCR derives from a human donor with alopecia areata. The V call is TRBV27, the J call TRBJ2-7, with a possible D match to TRBD1 (6 bases). The source was CD8+ T cells sorted from blood, collected at week 4, from a patient treated with tofacitinib. The CDR3 nucleotides read TGTGCCAGCAGTCTTCACAGGGACCCGGGTGAGCAGTACTTC. Encoded protein: CASSLHRDPGEQYF.